These 24 T cell receptor beta chains share one sample of origin, sequenced in a study of T cell responses to AZD1222 COVID-19 vaccine. Assay: immunoSEQ multiplex PCR; the TCRdb copy retains only in-frame clones and omits some. The data show under 200,000 clones, 91% seen once. The material sequenced was peripheral blood, taken on day 0 of AZD1222 vaccination. The source of these receptors is an adult in good health.

The rearrangement links TRBV5-6 to TRBJ1-5; D is uncertain. V shed 1 base and J shed 1 base, with 9 bases lying between them. The germline V gene has CDR1 SGHDT and CDR2 YYEEEE. The CDR3 is made up of 15 amino acids. CDR3: CASSLTAGSNQPQHF. Written as DNA, the CDR3 is TGTGCCAGCAGCTTGACCGCCGGGAGCAATCAGCCCCAGCATTTT.

The chain couples TRBV28 to TRBJ2-3; D may be TRBD1 or TRBD2 (5 bases each). From germline, CDR1 is MDHEN and CDR2 SYDVKM. This CDR3 is built from 17 residues. The V end was cut by 4 bases, the J end by 3 bases, with 20 bases between. The CDR3 spells CASSSLLGEMETDTQYF. The CDR3 nucleotides are TGTGCCAGCAGTTCCCTATTGGGGGAGATGGAAACAGATACGCAGTATTTT.

This clone was recorded once. V usage is TRBV4-1 and J usage is TRBJ1-5, with a possible D match to TRBD1 (5 bases). Trimming took off 6 bases at V and 4 bases at J, with 13 bases between the two ends. Germline V gene data show CDR1 as MGHRA and CDR2 as YSYEKL. CDR3 length: 14 amino acids. CDR3 amino acids: CASSPGTDNQPQHF. The DNA for the CDR3 is TGCGCCAGCAGTCCCGGGACGGATAATCAGCCCCAGCATTTT.

The rearrangement uses TRBV30 and TRBJ1-1, with D possibly matching TRBD1 (6 bases). From germline, CDR1 is GTSNPN and CDR2 SVGIG (reference sequence). With 3 bases removed from V and 3 bases from J, the gap between germline ends came to 11 bases. The CDR3 length is 13 residues. The CDR3 DNA is TGTGCCTGGAGGGCGGACAGCCACACTGAAGCTTTCTTT. Protein product: CAWRADSHTEAFF.

V gene TRBV23-1 combines with J gene TRBJ1-1, with 10 nucleotides matching TRBD1. TRBV23-1 is identified as an open reading frame with a role that is uncertain. Trimming cost V 0 bases and J 3 bases; bases outside gene matches: 7. This CDR3 contains 17 residues. CDR3 coding DNA: TGCGCCAGCAGTCAATCGCTGGGGGACAGGGGATACACTGAAGCTTTCTTT. Its protein is CASSQSLGDRGYTEAFF.

V usage is TRBV15 and J usage is TRBJ2-1, with D tentatively TRBD1 or TRBD2 (5 bases each). Trimming cost V 3 bases and J 5 bases, with 17 bases left between them. Germline values: CDR1 LNHNV, CDR2 YYDKDF (reference sequence). The CDR3 length is 16 residues. CDR3 DNA sequence: TGTGCCACCAGCAGGGCCACAACGGGACCCCACAATGAGCAGTTCTTC. Translated, it gives CATSRATTGPHNEQFF.

The gene calls are TRBV5-8 and TRBJ2-3, with TRBD1 matching over 9 bases. The length of the CDR3 is 15 residues. CDR1 SGHTS and CDR2 YDEGEE come from the germline V gene. Germline trimming cut 0 bases from V and 1 base from J; bases unmatched to any gene: 0. The CDR3 spells CASSLGTGGTDTQYF. For the CDR3, the DNA is TGTGCCAGCAGCTTGGGGACAGGGGGCACAGATACGCAGTATTTT.

The rearrangement uses TRBV9 and TRBJ1-3; D is unclear. Trimming took 4 bases from V and 1 from J, leaving 18 bases between them. This CDR3 is 17 amino acids long. Per germline, CDR1 SGDLS and CDR2 YYNGEE. CDR3 nucleotide sequence: TGTGCCAGCAGCCCGGACCCTTTGCCGGATTCTGGAAACACCATATATTTT. The encoded protein is CASSPDPLPDSGNTIYF.

The V gene is TRBV6-5, the J gene TRBJ1-3; D is unresolved. The CDR3 totals 14 residues. V was trimmed by 0 bases and J by 2 bases, leaving 5 bases between them. The germline V gene has CDR1 MNHEY and CDR2 SVGAGI. The CDR3 loop reads CASSYSSPGNTIYF. As DNA, the CDR3 is TGTGCCAGCAGTTACTCAAGTCCTGGAAACACCATATATTTT.

J is TRBJ1-6 and V is TRBV7-6, with unresolved D. In germline, CDR1 is SGHVS, CDR2 FNYEAQ. V shed 2 bases and J shed 6 bases, with 8 bases lying between them. The CDR3 has 14 amino acids. CDR3 in amino acids: CASSLRRSNSPLHF. CDR3 DNA: TGTGCCAGCAGCTTAAGGCGGTCTAATTCACCCCTCCACTTT.

The chain recombines TRBV2 with TRBJ2-7, with D perhaps assigned TRBD1 or TRBD2 (5 bases each). Trimming removed 7 bases from V and 0 bases from J, with 19 bases in between. The CDR3 is 16 residues long. The germline CDR1 and CDR2 sequences are SNHLY and FYNNEI. The chain's CDR3 is CASNSLRGPSSYEQYF. The CDR3 coding sequence is TGTGCCAGCAACTCCCTGAGGGGACCAAGCTCCTACGAGCAGTACTTC.

This clone was counted a single time. V and J are TRBV9 and TRBJ2-7, with D perhaps TRBD2 (6 bases). Germline V gene data show CDR1 as SGDLS and CDR2 as YYNGEE. CDR3 length: 13 amino acids. V was shortened by 3 bases and J by 6 bases, with 13 bases between the two germline ends. This chain's CDR3 is CASSAGLLGEQYF. The CDR3, as DNA: TGTGCCAGCAGCGCGGGACTGTTGGGCGAGCAGTACTTC. Variable domain in full (rest from reference TRBV9 and TRBJ2-7): DSGVTQTPKHLITATGQRVTLRCSPRSGDLSVYWYQQSLDQGLQFLIQYYNGEERAKGNILERFSAQQFPDLHSELNLSSLELGDSALYFCASSAGLLGEQYFGPGTRLTVT.

The rearrangement links TRBV6-5 to TRBJ1-1; perhaps TRBD1 as D (5 bases). V lost 1 base and J lost 5, with 17 bases in between. The length of the CDR3 is 16 residues. Germline V gene sequence: CDR1 MNHEY, CDR2 SVGAGI. CDR3 amino acids: CASSYLHPGGVTEAFF. CDR3 coding DNA: TGTGCCAGCAGTTACTTGCATCCTGGGGGGGTAACTGAAGCTTTCTTT.

This chain uses TRBV5-1 with TRBJ2-1, with D tentatively TRBD2 (5 bases). Germline V gives CDR1 SGHRS, CDR2 YFSETQ. The CDR3 runs to 14 residues. V lost 2 bases and J lost 6, with 12 bases in between. The CDR3 coding sequence is TGCGCCAGCAGCTTCTCCGGAGGCCTCAATGAGCAGTTCTTC. The encoded protein is CASSFSGGLNEQFF.

The chain carries TRBV28 and TRBJ1-2; a weak D match, TRBD1 (6 bases). Per the germline V gene, CDR1 is MDHEN and CDR2 is SYDVKM. Trimming took off 8 bases at V and 5 bases at J, with 18 bases between the two ends. This CDR3 has 14 residues. CDR3 sequence: CASPLGGYSYGYTF. The CDR3 DNA is TGTGCCAGCCCCCTAGGGGGGTATTCTTATGGCTACACCTTC.

This sequence joins TRBV11-2 and TRBJ2-7, with D perhaps TRBD1 (6 bases). The V and J ends lost 4 bases and 4 bases respectively, with 11 bases between them. The V gene's germline CDR1 is SGHAT and CDR2 FQNNGV. The CDR3 is made up of 13 amino acids. CDR3 residues: CASSSDRRYEQYF. The CDR3 region has the DNA TGTGCCAGCAGCTCCGACAGGCGGTACGAGCAGTACTTC.

J is TRBJ1-5 and V is TRBV2, with D perhaps TRBD1 (6 bases). CDR1 is SNHLY and CDR2 is FYNNEI in the germline V gene. The V and J ends lost 6 bases and 2 bases respectively, with 14 bases between them. The CDR3 spans 15 residues. The CDR3 nucleotides read TGTGCCAGCAGCGACAGGACATGGGGCAATCAGCCCCAGCATTTT. As protein: CASSDRTWGNQPQHF.

This rearrangement joins TRBV27 to TRBJ1-6; 7 positions match TRBD1. The trim removed 6 bases at V and 10 bases at J, leaving 18 bases unmatched. This CDR3 comprises 17 residues. Germline V CDR1 and CDR2: MNHEY, SMNVEV (reference sequence). CDR3 region: CASRLRGPTGVGSPLHF. CDR3 coding DNA: TGTGCCAGCAGACTAAGGGGTCCCACAGGGGTAGGATCACCCCTCCACTTT.

The chain carries TRBV5-4 and TRBJ1-6; TRBD1 aligns across 7 bases. Germline assignment: CDR1 SGHNT and CDR2 YYREEE (reference sequence). The ends lost 6 bases at V and 6 bases at J; junction bases unmatched: 15. The length of the CDR3 is 17 residues. CDR3 sequence reads: CASTSKTPGQINSPLHF. In DNA form, the CDR3 reads TGTGCCAGCACCTCCAAAACCCCGGGACAGATTAATTCACCCCTCCACTTT.

This rearrangement joins TRBV10-3 to TRBJ2-1, with 10 bases aligning to TRBD2. The length of the CDR3 is 14 residues. CDR1 is ENHRY and CDR2 is SYGVKD in the germline V gene. V dropped 3 bases and J dropped 15; count of bases not matched to a gene: 11. CDR3 nucleotides: TGTGCCATCAGTGAACAGGGAGCGGGAGGGCCCCTGTTCTTC. Protein product: CAISEQGAGGPLFF.

This chain joins TRBV3-1 (or the pseudogene TRBV3-2) and TRBJ1-1; TRBD1 matches 9 bases. The germline V gene encodes CDR1 LGHDT and CDR2 YNNKEL (reference sequence). This CDR3 is 15 amino acids long. V lost 4 bases and J lost 6; bases outside the gene matches: 9. CDR3 sequence (DNA): TGTGCCAGCAGCCCAGGGACAGGGAGGGTGGCTGAAGCTTTCTTT. Its protein is CASSPGTGRVAEAFF.

The chain joins TRBV28 to TRBJ1-1; TRBD1 is a possible D gene (6 bases). The length of the CDR3 is 17 residues. Between the trimmed V and J ends, which lost 1 base and 3 bases, there was a span of 18 bases. The germline gives CDR1 MDHEN, CDR2 SYDVKM. This chain's CDR3 is CASSLSLTGGLDTEAFF. The CDR3 bases are TGTGCCAGCAGTTTATCCCTGACAGGCGGCTTAGACACTGAAGCTTTCTTT.

V and J are TRBV2 and TRBJ1-1; D uncertain. The CDR3 has 14 residues. V lost 8 bases and J 0 bases, leaving 13 bases between the germline ends. Germline CDR1 SNHLY, CDR2 FYNNEI. The CDR3 loop is CASLRALLNTEAFF. CDR3 DNA: TGTGCCAGCCTAAGGGCCCTCTTGAACACTGAAGCTTTCTTT.

The rearrangement joins TRBV10-1 to TRBJ2-7, with D perhaps matching TRBD2 (5 bases). V lost 2 bases to trimming and J lost 3 bases, with 11 bases between them. Germline lookup yields CDR1 WNHNN and CDR2 SYGVQD (reference sequence). There are 14 residues in the CDR3. CDR3 residues: CASSESGSDYEQYF. As DNA, the CDR3 is TGCGCCAGCAGTGAGAGTGGGAGTGACTACGAGCAGTACTTC.